This entry features one T cell receptor (beta chain) sequence. The antigen remains undetermined. This CDR3 comprises 10 residues. Germline V gives CDR1 DFQATT, CDR2 SNEGSKA (reference sequence). TCRdb's table, derived via immunoSEQ multiplex PCR, lists solely in-frame clones and lacks some. The table has tens of thousands of clones, around nine tenths seen once. These data come from a study of graft-versus-host responses after intestinal transplantation. Across the study: Recipients had multivisceral, liver-intestinal, or isolated intestinal transplants. The study gave all recipients anti-thymocyte globulin induction, then tacrolimus and steroids for approximately 3 years.

Study conclusions and caveats: GvH clone levels peaked in circulation, and this peak was associated with early post-transplant HvG declines. Investigators detected GvH clones in recipient marrow, with some emerging earlier in ileum or blood.

This receptor was taken from a human patient who received an intestinal transplant, so some T cells may come from the graft donor. This specimen was PBMCs, taken 26 days after transplant. The chain combines TRBV20-1 with TRBJ2-3, with D maybe TRBD2 (5 bases). The CDR3 DNA sequence: TGCAGCGGGAAACAAGATACGCAGTATTTT. This codes for CSGKQDTQYF.